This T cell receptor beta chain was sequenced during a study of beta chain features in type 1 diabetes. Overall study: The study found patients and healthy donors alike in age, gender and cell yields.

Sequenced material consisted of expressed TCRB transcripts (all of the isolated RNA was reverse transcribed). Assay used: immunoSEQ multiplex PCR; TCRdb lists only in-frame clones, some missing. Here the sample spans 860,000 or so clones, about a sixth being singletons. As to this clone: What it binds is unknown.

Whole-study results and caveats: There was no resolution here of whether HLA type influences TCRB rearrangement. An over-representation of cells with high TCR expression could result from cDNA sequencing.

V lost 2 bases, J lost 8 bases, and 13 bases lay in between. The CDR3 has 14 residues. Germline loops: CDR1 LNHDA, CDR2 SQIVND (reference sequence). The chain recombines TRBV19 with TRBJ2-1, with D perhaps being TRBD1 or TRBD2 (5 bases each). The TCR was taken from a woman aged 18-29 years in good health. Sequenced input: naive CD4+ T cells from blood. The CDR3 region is CASSITGATHEQFF. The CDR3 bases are TGTGCCAGTAGTATAACCGGGGCGACCCATGAGCAGTTCTTC. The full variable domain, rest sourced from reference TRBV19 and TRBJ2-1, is DGGITQSPKYLFRKEGQNVTLSCEQNLNHDAMYWYRQDPGQGLRLIYYSQIVNDFQKGDIAEGYSVSREKKESFPLTVTSAQKNPTAFYLCASSITGATHEQFFGPGTRLTVL.